This T cell receptor beta chain was obtained from a study of T-cell reconstitution after alpha-beta-depleted transplantation in children. This clonotype was observed many times. V was cut by 4 bases and J by 1 base, with 7 bases left in between. The CDR3 consists of 12 residues. Germline V gives CDR1 SQVTM, CDR2 ANQGSEA. TCRbeta library construction was performed incorporating unique molecular identifiers. From the PCR reads, TCRdb called clonotypes with MiXCR, one entry per CDR3 protein. In the table there are about 610,000 distinct CDR3 sequences, about 10% of which are singletons. The sample consisted of PBMCs from the stem cell graft donor, taken from the stem cell graft. The sequence was obtained from a human donor who donated a stem cell graft to a child with acute myeloid leukemia. V and J are TRBV29-1 and TRBJ2-5, with D perhaps TRBD1 (6 bases). DNA of the CDR3: TGCAGCGTTGCACAGGGCCAAGAGACCCAGTACTTC. Amino acid sequence: CSVAQGQETQYF.